These T cell receptor beta chains were read from a single sample in a study of cytomegalovirus exposure and HLA in healthy donors. The method was immunoSEQ multiplex PCR; TCRdb's version includes in-frame clones alone and lacks a portion of them. The sample holds 75,000 to 90,000 clones, roughly 9.1% seen once. Sequencing used PBMCs. The receptors were gathered from a man in his 60s in good health and CMV-seropositive. Each CDR3 is given with its conserved first and last residue. D genes are given only for firm matches. Expanded clones get a size class; other rows say once, few or many, or leave the size out.

V	D	J	size	CDR3	DNA
TRBV9	TRBD1	TRBJ2-2	NA	CASSAPGTGLEGELFF	TGTGCCAGCAGCGCCCCCGGGACAGGGTTAGAAGGGGAGCTGTTTTTT
TRBV29-1	NA	TRBJ1-2	few	CSVGRQGINGYTF	TGCAGCGTTGGACGCCAGGGTATCAATGGCTACACCTTC
TRBV30	NA	TRBJ1-3	few	CAWSVLNSSGNTIYF	TGTGCCTGGAGTGTACTGAACAGCTCTGGAAACACCATATATTTT
TRBV29-1	NA	TRBJ1-1	few	CSVFRGTMNTEAFF	TGCAGCGTTTTCAGGGGAACTATGAACACTGAAGCTTTCTTT
TRBV6-1	NA	TRBJ2-7	few	CASRTTGGGVYEQYF	TGTGCCAGCAGGACGACAGGCGGTGGGGTCTACGAGCAGTACTTC
TRBV9	NA	TRBJ2-3	NA	CASSVTADTQYF	TGTGCCAGCAGCGTAACAGCAGATACGCAGTATTTT
TRBV19	NA	TRBJ1-5	NA	CASSIDSGNQPQHF	TGTGCCAGTAGTATAGACTCGGGAAATCAGCCCCAGCATTTT
TRBV19	NA	TRBJ1-1	few	CASSTQQETEAFF	TGTGCCAGTAGTACTCAACAGGAGACTGAAGCTTTCTTT
TRBV7-9	NA	TRBJ2-5	few	CASSRQGGETQYF	TGTGCCAGCAGCCGCCAGGGTGGCGAGACCCAGTACTTC
TRBV4-2	TRBD2	TRBJ2-7	NA	CASSQVLAGTYEQYF	TGTGCCAGCAGCCAAGTACTAGCGGGCACCTACGAGCAGTACTTC
TRBV6-1	TRBD2	TRBJ2-1	few	CASSETLAGVYNEQFF	TGTGCCAGCAGTGAGACTCTAGCGGGGGTATACAATGAGCAGTTCTTC
TRBV7-6	NA	TRBJ2-1	few	CASSASGTGNNEQFF	TGTGCCAGCAGCGCTAGCGGGACAGGCAACAATGAGCAGTTCTTC
TRBV29-1	NA	TRBJ1-2	few	CSVESGRLRGYTF	TGCAGCGTTGAGTCCGGGAGACTCCGTGGCTACACCTTC
TRBV7-2	NA	TRBJ1-1	few	CASSAQQGGTEAFF	TGTGCCAGCAGCGCCCAACAGGGTGGAACTGAAGCTTTCTTT
TRBV2	TRBD2	TRBJ2-2	NA	CASSERTSGSTGELFF	TGTGCCAGCAGTGAAAGGACTAGCGGGAGTACCGGGGAGCTGTTTTTT
TRBV14	NA	TRBJ1-4	NA	CASSRLSGTQTRGLFF	TGTGCCAGCAGCCGCCTGAGCGGGACGCAAACGCGGGGACTGTTTTTT
TRBV10-3	TRBD2	TRBJ2-5	NA	CAISELGTSGRKTQYF	TGTGCCATCAGTGAGCTCGGGACTAGCGGGAGAAAGACCCAGTACTTC
TRBV5-1	TRBD2	TRBJ2-2	few	CASSLGLAGGTGELFF	TGCGCCAGCAGCTTGGGACTAGCGGGCGGCACCGGGGAGCTGTTTTTT